What follows is one T cell receptor (beta chain) and its context. The antigen is not known. This CDR3 contains 13 residues. CDR1 is SGHRS, CDR2 YFSETQ, per germline. Between the trimmed V and J ends, which lost 4 bases and 2 bases, there was a span of 8 bases. The data derive from a study of cytomegalovirus exposure and HLA in healthy donors. The study, taken as a whole, reports: The CMV antigen specificity of a few CMV-associated chains was confirmed through in vitro analysis. Most TCR sequences were rare, but some public TCRs occurred in many donors. Subsequent analysis found a tendency for first-cohort TCR clusters to co-occur within the roughly 130 validation repertoires.

Profiled with immunoSEQ multiplex PCR; TCRdb holds only in-frame clones, not every one. The data hold 130,000 to 150,000 clones, with 85% to 90% observed a single time. The chain employs TRBV5-1 and TRBJ2-3; D not certain. The TCR originated in a woman under 30 in good health and CMV-seropositive. The source material was PBMCs. The CDR3 DNA follows: TGCGCCAGCAGCCTAGAACCCACAGATACGCAGTATTTT. Its protein is CASSLEPTDTQYF.